Below, one T cell receptor (beta chain) is given with its context. Repertoires were generated with immunoSEQ multiplex PCR, while TCRdb's copy carries only in-frame clones and drops some. Of over 350,000 clones listed, roughly 85% are singletons. This entry belongs to a study of blood T cell repertoires in COVID-19. Germline trimming cut 0 bases from V and 9 bases from J; bases unmatched to any gene: 7. Germline V CDR1 and CDR2: SGHVS, FQNEAQ. This CDR3 has 16 residues. The sequenced sample consisted of PBMCs or T cells enriched from blood (not recorded which). J is TRBJ1-6 and V is TRBV7-8; 8 bases agree with TRBD1. The clonotype was recovered from a young woman with acute COVID-19. CDR3 bases: TGTGCCAGCAGCTTAGCGCAGGGGACAGGCTCTTCACCCCTCCACTTT. Protein sequence: CASSLAQGTGSSPLHF.